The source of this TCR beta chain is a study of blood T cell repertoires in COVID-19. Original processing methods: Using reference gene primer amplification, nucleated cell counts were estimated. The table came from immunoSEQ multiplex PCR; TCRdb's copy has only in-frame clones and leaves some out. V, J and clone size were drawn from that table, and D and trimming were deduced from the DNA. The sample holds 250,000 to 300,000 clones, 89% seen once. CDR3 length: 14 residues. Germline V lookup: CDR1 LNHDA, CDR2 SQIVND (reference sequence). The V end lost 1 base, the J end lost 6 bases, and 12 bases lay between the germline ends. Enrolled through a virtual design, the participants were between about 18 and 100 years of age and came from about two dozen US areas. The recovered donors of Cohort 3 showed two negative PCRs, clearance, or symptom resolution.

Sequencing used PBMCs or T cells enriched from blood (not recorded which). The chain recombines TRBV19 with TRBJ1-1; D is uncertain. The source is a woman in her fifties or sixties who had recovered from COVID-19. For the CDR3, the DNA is TGTGCCAGTAGTATAGGTCAGACTTTGGCTGAAGCTTTCTTT. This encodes CASSIGQTLAEAFF.